Detailed here is one TCR beta chain. What it binds is not known. Unique molecular identifiers were incorporated into the prepared TCRbeta library. MiXCR, applied by TCRdb to the PCR reads, yields one record per CDR3 protein. This table holds about 830,000 distinct CDR3 sequences, under 20% found once. The sample originates from a study of T-cell reconstitution after alpha-beta-depleted transplantation in children. Study outcomes and limitations: Most T-cell counts and diversity one year after the transplant came from T cells that were newly produced.

Looked up from germline, CDR1 is MNHEY and CDR2 is SMNVEV (reference sequence). With 2 bases removed from V and 9 bases from J, the gap between germline ends came to 11 bases. CDR3 size: 13 residues. The chain links TRBV27 to TRBJ2-1, with D tentatively TRBD1 (5 bases). The source is a male patient aged 10-17 years who had a stem cell transplant for acute lymphoblastic leukemia, so the T cells may come from the graft donor. The sample consisted of PBMCs, mostly from graft donor cells, taken 360 days after TCRalphabeta/CD19-depleted stem cell transplant. CDR3 in amino acids: CASSLPGFPEQFF. The CDR3 coding sequence is TGTGCCAGCAGTTTACCAGGGTTCCCTGAGCAGTTCTTC.